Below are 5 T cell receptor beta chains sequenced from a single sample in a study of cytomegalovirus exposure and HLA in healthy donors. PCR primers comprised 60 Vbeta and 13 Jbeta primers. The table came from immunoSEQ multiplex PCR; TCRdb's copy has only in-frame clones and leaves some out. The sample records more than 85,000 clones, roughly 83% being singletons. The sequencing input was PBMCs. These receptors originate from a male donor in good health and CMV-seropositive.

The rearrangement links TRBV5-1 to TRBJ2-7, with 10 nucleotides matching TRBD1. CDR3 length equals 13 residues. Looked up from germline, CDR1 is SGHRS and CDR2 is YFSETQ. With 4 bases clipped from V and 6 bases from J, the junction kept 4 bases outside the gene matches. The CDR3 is CASSGGQGSEQYF. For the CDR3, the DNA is TGCGCCAGCAGCGGGGGACAGGGGAGCGAGCAGTACTTC.

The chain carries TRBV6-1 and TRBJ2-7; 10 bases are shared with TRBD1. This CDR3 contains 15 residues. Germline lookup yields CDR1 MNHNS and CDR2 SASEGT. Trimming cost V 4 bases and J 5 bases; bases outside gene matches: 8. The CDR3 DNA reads TGTGCCAGCAGTGCGAGGGACAGGGGAATACACGAGCAGTACTTC. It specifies CASSARDRGIHEQYF.

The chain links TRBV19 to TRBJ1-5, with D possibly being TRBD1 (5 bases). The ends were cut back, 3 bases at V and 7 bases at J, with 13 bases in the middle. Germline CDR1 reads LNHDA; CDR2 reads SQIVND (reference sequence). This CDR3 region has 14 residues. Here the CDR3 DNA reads TGTGCCAGTAGTATCTCCAGGGCGAGCCAGCCCCAGCATTTT. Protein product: CASSISRASQPQHF.

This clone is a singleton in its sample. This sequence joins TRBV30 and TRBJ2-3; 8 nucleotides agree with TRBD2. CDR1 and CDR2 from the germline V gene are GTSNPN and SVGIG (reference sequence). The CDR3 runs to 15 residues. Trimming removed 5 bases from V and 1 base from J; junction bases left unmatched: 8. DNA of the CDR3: TGTGCCTGGTCAAACGGGACTAGTGGCACAGATACGCAGTATTTT. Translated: CAWSNGTSGTDTQYF.

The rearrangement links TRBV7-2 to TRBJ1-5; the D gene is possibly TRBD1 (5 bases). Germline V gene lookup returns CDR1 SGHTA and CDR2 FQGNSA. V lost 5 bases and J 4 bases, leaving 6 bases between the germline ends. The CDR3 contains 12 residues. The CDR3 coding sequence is TGTGCCAGCAGCCAGGGAAATCAGCCCCAGCATTTT. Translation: CASSQGNQPQHF.